This T cell receptor (beta chain) was retrieved from a study of T cell repertoires in cytomegalovirus infection (dated by TCRdb to between 2018 and 2021). For the wider study: Donor HLA type was relevant to the analysis, because carriage of CMV infection together with the matching HLA type was indicated by public TCR beta signatures. Summary of the overall study and its limitations: Cumulative frequency of public TCR beta family members discriminated carriers of CMV infection plus the relevant HLA type in this cohort and an independent roughly 330-donor cohort. The ex vivo response was dominated by HLA-C-restricted CMV-specific TCR beta clonotypes, which also provided the single most frequent clonotype in two of eight donors.

The germline ends are 18 bases apart after V is trimmed by 5 bases and J by 4 bases. CDR1 MNHEY and CDR2 SVGEGT were looked up in the germline V gene. The CDR3, from cysteine to phenylalanine, totals 16 residues. CDR3 DNA is the only sequence kept; it has 48 bases, read in frame from the first base. Sequencing instrument: Illumina HiSeq 1500. TCRdb reworked the public reads: Q25 trimming with fastp, MiXCR clone assembly, productive beta chains retained. Every CDR3 protein is listed once, alongside the most common genes and DNA of its rows. Recorded for this sample are around 280,000 distinct CDR3 sequences; 9.6% of them occurred a single time. The ten largest clones represent 2.5% of the sample. In its sample, this clonotype was seen many times. No antigen is known for it. No much larger clone is present one base from it, and per-base qualities are unavailable.

The rearranged chain carries TRBV6-2 or TRBV6-3 and TRBJ2-1; confidence is insufficient to name the D gene. The sequence came from a human donor in good health (CMV status not recorded). Some clones in this sample may be carry-over from other donors' samples. Sequenced material: PBMCs. The DNA sequence is given as TGTGCCAGCAGTCACCCCTCAATGGAGCTTTACAATGAGCAGTTCTTC. Translated, it gives CASSHPSMELYNEQFF.